This paragraph covers one TCR beta chain sequence. What it binds is unknown. Germline lookup yields CDR1 LNHDA and CDR2 SQIVND (reference sequence). The CDR3 is 13 residues long. V lost 7 bases to trimming and J lost 0 bases; unmatched junction nucleotides: 2. TCRdb itself ran the reads through MiXCR, one entry per CDR3 protein. Here the sample spans 650,000 to 900,000 distinct CDR3 sequences, 30% to 35% being singletons. The data were taken from a study of T cell repertoires in cytomegalovirus infection. About the research overall: Both recently identified HLA-C-restricted and well-studied HLA-B-restricted CMV epitopes were used in the study. Indicated by public TCR beta signatures were CMV infection and matching HLA type.

Study-level results: HLA-C-restricted CMV clonotypes gave the most frequent clonotype in two of eight donors.

The receptor was isolated from a human donor in good health (CMV status not recorded). Some clones in this sample may be carry-over from other donors' samples. V is TRBV19 and J is TRBJ2-7; 8 bases agree with TRBD1. The sample consisted of cultured CD8+ T cells from PBMCs, taken from culture after CMV antigen stimulation. Written as DNA, the CDR3 is TGTGCCAGTATAGGACAGGGCTCCTACGAGCAGTACTTC. Its protein product is CASIGQGSYEQYF.